Sequencing of this T cell receptor (beta chain) was carried out in a study of early T cells in non-severe SARS-CoV-2 infection. Study-wide context: From unsorted whole blood, bulk RNA was sequenced, and the chains remained unpaired.

Researchers attached unique molecular identifiers to individual cDNA molecules. TCRdb reprocessed the 5' RACE reads via MiXCR and lists one record per CDR3 protein. The data show approximately 52,000 distinct CDR3 sequences, more than 13% seen once. This clonotype was found many times. The V end lost 4 bases, the J end lost 2 bases, and 15 bases lay between the germline ends. This CDR3 contains 16 residues. Germline V CDR1 and CDR2: MDHEN, SYDVKM. The V call is TRBV28, the J call TRBJ2-1; D gene unclear. The receptor was isolated from an adult who was a healthcare worker with PCR-confirmed SARS-CoV-2 infection or an uninfected control (not recorded which). The specimen comprised whole blood, sampled at baseline. The CDR3, as DNA: TGTGCCAGCAGTTCCCGGAGACAACTGACCTACAATGAGCAGTTCTTC. Its translation is CASSSRRQLTYNEQFF.